The 18 T cell receptor beta chains in this list originate from one sample, sequenced in a study of T cells in women clearing cervical HPV infection. Assay used: immunoSEQ multiplex PCR; TCRdb lists only in-frame clones, some missing. In total, the table holds 25,000 to 35,000 clones. The material sequenced was blood buffy coat. The origin of the receptors is a woman aged 18 to 75 with a cervical HPV16 infection that either progressed to CIN3+ or cleared (not recorded which).

Remarks on this clone: The CDR3 extends 3 residues past the end of the read, so its final part is completed from the germline J gene. The V gene is TRBV19, the J gene TRBJ2-4; weak D call: TRBD1 (6 bases). This CDR3 has 13 residues. Germline CDR1 LNHDA, CDR2 SQIVND (reference sequence). CDR3 DNA, as far as it was read: TGTGCCAGTAGTACAGGGGAAAACTATGGT. It encodes CASSTGENYG. In full, the CDR3 reads CASSTGENYGQYF.

About this clone itself: The read terminates 3 residues ahead of where the CDR3 ends, so the germline J gene completes it. The rearrangement uses TRBV20-1 and TRBJ2-7, with D unresolved. The CDR3 sequence is 13 residues long. The V gene's germline CDR1 is DFQATT and CDR2 SNEGSKA (reference sequence). The ends were cut back, 6 bases at V and 0 bases at J, with 12 bases in the middle. The part of the CDR3 DNA that was read is TGCAGTGCCCAGGTCCCCAACTCCTACGAG. Its protein is CSAQVPNSYE. The entire CDR3 protein reads CSAQVPNSYEQYF.

Details on this clone: The sequenced fragment ends 3 residues before the CDR3 boundary, so the rest is inferred from the germline J gene. This chain joins TRBV19 and TRBJ2-1; D is uncertain. V was cut by 4 bases and J by 6 bases, with 13 bases left in between. The germline gives CDR1 LNHDA, CDR2 SQIVND (reference sequence). This CDR3 contains 14 residues. The CDR3: CASSNKKKGNEQFF. The sequenced CDR3 bases are TGTGCCAGTAGTAATAAAAAAAAGGGCAATGAG. Complete variable domain (other parts from reference TRBV19 and TRBJ2-1): DGGITQSPKYLFRKEGQNVTLSCEQNLNHDAMYWYRQDPGQGLRLIYYSQIVNDFQKGDIAEGYSVSREKKESFPLTVTSAQKNPTAFYLCASSNKKKGNEQFFGPGTRLTVL.

Turning to this clone: The read gets to within 3 residues of the CDR3 end, and the germline J gene fills in the rest. The chain carries TRBV5-5 and TRBJ2-2, with 7 bases fitting TRBD2. CDR1 is SGHKS and CDR2 is YYEKEE in the germline V gene (reference sequence). This CDR3 has 15 residues. The CDR3 is CASSLGTGGHEKLFF. CDR3 DNA (partial): TGTGCCAGCAGCTTGGGCACGGGGGGTCACGAAAAG. Full variable domain (rest looked up from reference TRBV5-5 and TRBJ2-2): DAGVTQSPTHLIKTRGQQVTLRCSPISGHKSVSWYQQVLGQGPQFIFQYYEKEERGRGNFPDRFSARQFPNYSSELNVNALLLGDSALYLCASSLGTGGHEKLFFGEGSRLTVL.

Concerning this clone itself: Read sequence stops 3 residues before the CDR3 end, and the germline J gene provides the missing end. The genes are TRBV5-4 and TRBJ2-5; 11 nucleotides line up with TRBD1. The CDR3 is made up of 15 amino acids. V lost 0 bases to trimming and J lost 6 bases; unmatched junction nucleotides: 4. Germline CDR1 is SGHNT and CDR2 is YYREEE (reference sequence). The CDR3 sequence: CASSLDGTGGQTQYF. CDR3 DNA (partial): TGTGCCAGCAGCTTGGACGGGACAGGGGGACAGACC.

Comment on this clone: Read coverage stops 3 residues before the CDR3 terminus; the germline J gene supplies the remainder. This chain uses TRBV29-1 with TRBJ2-7; 9 nucleotides match TRBD1. This CDR3 has 15 residues. CDR1 and CDR2 (germline): SQVTM, ANQGSEA. The trim removed 4 bases at V and 0 bases at J, leaving 7 bases unmatched. The sequenced part of the CDR3 DNA is TGCAGCGTTGGAGGGACAGGGACGAGCTCCTACGAG. It is translated as CSVGGTGTSSYE. The complete CDR3 reads CSVGGTGTSSYEQYF.

Worth noting for this clone: The read gets to within 3 residues of the CDR3 end, and the germline J gene fills in the rest. This chain links TRBV20-1 with TRBJ2-3, with D perhaps TRBD2 (5 bases). Trimming removed 0 bases from V and 6 bases from J, with 16 bases in between. Germline values: CDR1 DFQATT, CDR2 SNEGSKA (reference sequence). The CDR3 is 15 residues long. The CDR3 bases that were read are TGCAGTGCTAGAGATCGGTCTAGCAGTGTTGATACG. Translated: CSARDRSSSVDT. The entire CDR3 protein reads CSARDRSSSVDTQYF.

On this clone: The CDR3 end falls 3 residues outside the read, so it is completed with the germline J gene. The chain links TRBV20-1 to TRBJ2-5; tentative D call: TRBD1 (6 bases). Germline assignment: CDR1 DFQATT and CDR2 SNEGSKA (reference sequence). The CDR3 spans 12 residues. V was trimmed by 6 bases and J by 4 bases, leaving 12 bases between them. The CDR3 protein is CSASWGPETQYF. The sequenced CDR3 bases are TGCAGTGCCTCGTGGGGGCCAGAGACC.

To note about this clone: The missing CDR3 end, 3 residues past where the read stops, is filled in from the germline J gene. The chain couples TRBV20-1 to TRBJ2-5; 7 bases line up with TRBD1. Trimming cost V 1 base and J 4 bases; bases outside gene matches: 6. Germline values: CDR1 DFQATT, CDR2 SNEGSKA (reference sequence). The CDR3 runs to 14 residues. The covered CDR3 bases are TGCAGTGCTAGAGCTGTGACAGGGCTAGAGACC. Translating it yields CSARAVTGLET. The whole CDR3 region reads CSARAVTGLETQYF.

Concerning this clone: Read coverage stops 3 residues before the CDR3 terminus; the germline J gene supplies the remainder. The chain has TRBV7-7 and TRBJ2-1; 8 bases map to TRBD2. This CDR3 comprises 15 residues. The V gene's germline CDR1 is SSHAT and CDR2 FNYEAQ (reference sequence). V gave up 1 base and J gave up 4 bases; unmatched junction bases: 3. CDR3 in amino acids: CASSLVAGPYNEQFF. The part of the CDR3 DNA that was read is TGTGCCAGCAGCTTAGTAGCGGGACCGTACAATGAG.

Points on this clone: Sequencing ends 3 residues short of the CDR3 end; the germline J gene provides the rest. The V gene is TRBV30, the J gene TRBJ1-2; perhaps TRBD1 as D (6 bases). The germline V gene encodes CDR1 GTSNPN and CDR2 SVGIG (reference sequence). The V end lost 8 bases, the J end lost 6 bases, and 22 bases lay between the germline ends. CDR3 length equals 14 residues. CDR3 sequence: CAVETRGGSHGYTF. The sequenced CDR3 bases are TGTGCCGTAGAAACCAGGGGAGGAAGCCATGGC.

Note on this clone: With the read ending 3 residues before the CDR3 end, the germline J gene is used to fill in that end. The chain uses TRBV5-1 and TRBJ2-2, with 9 bases aligning to TRBD2. The ends lost 6 bases at V and 1 base at J; junction bases unmatched: 4. Germline values: CDR1 SGHRS, CDR2 YFSETQ. The CDR3 is 15 amino acids. The CDR3 reads CASKIAGENTGELFF. Incomplete CDR3 DNA: TGCGCCAGCAAAATAGCGGGGGAGAACACCGGGGAG.

Regarding this clone: The read halts 3 residues ahead of the CDR3 end, with the missing end drawn from the germline J gene. The J gene is TRBJ1-2, the V gene TRBV19; 10 bases line up with TRBD1. CDR3 length: 15 amino acids. Germline CDR1 is LNHDA and CDR2 is SQIVND (reference sequence). Here the CDR3 reads CASSIVSGTGDDYTF. CDR3 DNA (partial): TGTGCCAGTAGTATTGTGAGCGGGACAGGGGATGAC.

For this clone: The read comes to an end 3 residues before the CDR3 does, leaving the germline J gene to fill in the end. This chain joins TRBV2 and TRBJ2-7; D is ambiguous. The germline V gene encodes CDR1 SNHLY and CDR2 FYNNEI. Trimming shortened V by 1 base and J by 6 bases, and 4 bases separated the two germline ends. The CDR3 contains 11 residues. CDR3 region: CASSEGSEQYF. CDR3 DNA, as far as it was read: TGTGCCAGCAGTGAAGGTAGCGAG.

A word on this clone: The CDR3 goes on 3 residues after the read ends, and that part is filled in from the germline J gene. J is TRBJ1-2 and V is TRBV19; TRBD1 aligns across 8 bases. The germline V gene encodes CDR1 LNHDA and CDR2 SQIVND (reference sequence). There are 14 residues in the CDR3. J was trimmed by 2 bases and V by 8 bases; bases with no gene match: 7. The part of the CDR3 DNA that was read is TGTGCCAGTGGACAGGGCAACACCAACTATGGC. This sequence encodes CASGQGNTNYG. The full CDR3 protein is CASGQGNTNYGYTF.

Points on this clone: The observed sequence ends 3 residues before the CDR3 terminus, with the missing tail filled in from the germline J gene. The chain uses TRBV20-1 and TRBJ2-7, with 9 bases that match TRBD2. V lost 3 bases to trimming and J lost 0 bases; unmatched junction nucleotides: 6. Germline assignment: CDR1 DFQATT and CDR2 SNEGSKA (reference sequence). CDR3 size: 15 residues. The sequenced part of the CDR3 DNA is TGCAGTGCTAGCGGAGCGGGGGGCTACTCCTACGAG. This codes for CSASGAGGYSYE. The CDR3 as a whole reads CSASGAGGYSYEQYF.

For this clone: The CDR3 end is not reached by the read, which stops 3 residues before it; the germline J gene fills it in. J is TRBJ1-1 and V is TRBV6-2 or TRBV6-3; a weak D match, TRBD1 (6 bases). The germline gives CDR1 MNHEY, CDR2 SVGEGT. The CDR3 has 13 residues. V lost 6 bases, J lost 0 bases, and 8 bases lay in between. The CDR3 bases that were read are TGTGCCAGCAGCCAGGGGATGAACACTGAA. Translating it yields CASSQGMNTE. The whole CDR3 protein is CASSQGMNTEAFF.

CDR3 bases read: TGTGCCAGCAGCTTCGGCGCGGGGGCTAATGAAAAA. Its translation: CASSFGAGANEK. The whole CDR3 sequence reads CASSFGAGANEKLFF. The rearrangement links TRBV7-7 to TRBJ1-4, with a weak D call TRBD1 (5 bases). The missing CDR3 end, 3 residues past where the read stops, is filled in from the germline J gene. The germline gives CDR1 SSHAT, CDR2 FNYEAQ (reference sequence). The CDR3 contains 15 residues. V gave up 3 bases and J gave up 3 bases, with 11 bases separating them.